This TCR beta chain was documented in a study of T cell repertoires in cytomegalovirus infection. Across the study: Indications came from public TCR beta signatures; they pointed to CMV infection and to a matching HLA type.

Broader study findings: Public TCR beta family frequency separated CMV-and-HLA carriers, including in an independent cohort. HLA-C-restricted CMV clonotypes gave the most frequent clonotype in two of eight donors.

TCRdb independently ran MiXCR on the reads; one entry per CDR3 protein. The sample holds roughly 320,000 distinct CDR3 sequences, 8% to 9.5% seen once. This clonotype was observed at least ten times. Its cognate antigen is unknown. Sequencing input: PBMCs. The TCR comes from a human donor in good health (CMV status not recorded). Some clones in this sample may be carry-over from other donors' samples.

The CDR3 nucleotides are TGTGCCAGCAGCTCGGGACTAGCGGGGGTCGGTGAGCAGTTCTTC. Translating gives CASSSGLAGVGEQFF. The chain recombines TRBV7-2 with TRBJ2-1, with 14 bases fitting TRBD2. The CDR3 is 15 amino acids. V shed 4 bases, J shed 9 bases, and the junction held 5 bases outside the gene matches. From germline, CDR1 is SGHTA and CDR2 FQGNSA.